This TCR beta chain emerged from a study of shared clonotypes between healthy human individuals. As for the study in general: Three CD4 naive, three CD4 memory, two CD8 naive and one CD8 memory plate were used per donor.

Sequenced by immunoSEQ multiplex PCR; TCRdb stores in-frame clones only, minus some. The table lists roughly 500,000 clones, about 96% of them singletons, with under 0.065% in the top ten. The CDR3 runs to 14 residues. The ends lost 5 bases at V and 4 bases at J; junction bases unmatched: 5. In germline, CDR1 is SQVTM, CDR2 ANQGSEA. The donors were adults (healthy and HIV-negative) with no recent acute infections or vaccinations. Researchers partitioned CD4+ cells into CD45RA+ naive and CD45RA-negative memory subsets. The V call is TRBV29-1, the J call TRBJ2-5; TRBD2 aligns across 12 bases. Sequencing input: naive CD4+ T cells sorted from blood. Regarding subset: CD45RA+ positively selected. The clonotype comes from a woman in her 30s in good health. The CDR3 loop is CSVILAGGLETQYF. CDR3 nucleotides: TGCAGCGTTATCCTAGCGGGAGGGCTAGAGACCCAGTACTTC.